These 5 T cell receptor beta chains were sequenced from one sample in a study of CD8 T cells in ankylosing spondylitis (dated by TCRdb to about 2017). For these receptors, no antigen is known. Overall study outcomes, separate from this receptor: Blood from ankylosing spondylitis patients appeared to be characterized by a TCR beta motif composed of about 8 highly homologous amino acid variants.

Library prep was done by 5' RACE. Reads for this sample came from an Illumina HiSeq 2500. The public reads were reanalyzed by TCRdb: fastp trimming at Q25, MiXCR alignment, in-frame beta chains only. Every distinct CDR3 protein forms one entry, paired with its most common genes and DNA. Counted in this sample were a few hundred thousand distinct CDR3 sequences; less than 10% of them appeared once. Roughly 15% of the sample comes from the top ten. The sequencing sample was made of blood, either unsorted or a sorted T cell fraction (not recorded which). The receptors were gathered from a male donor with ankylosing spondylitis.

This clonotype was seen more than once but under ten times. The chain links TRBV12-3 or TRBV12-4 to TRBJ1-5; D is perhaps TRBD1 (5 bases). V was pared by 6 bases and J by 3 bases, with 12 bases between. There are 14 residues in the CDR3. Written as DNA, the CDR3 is TGTGCCAGCAGCCGAATAGGGGCCAATCAGCCCCAGCATTTT. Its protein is CASSRIGANQPQHF.

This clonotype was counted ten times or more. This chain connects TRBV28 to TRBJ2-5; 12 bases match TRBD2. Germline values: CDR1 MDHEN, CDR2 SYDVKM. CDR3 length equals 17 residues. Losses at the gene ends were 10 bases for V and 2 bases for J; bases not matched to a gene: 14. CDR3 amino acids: CATLGFWTSGNQETQYF. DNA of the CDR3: TGTGCCACCCTGGGCTTCTGGACTAGCGGGAATCAAGAGACCCAGTACTTC.

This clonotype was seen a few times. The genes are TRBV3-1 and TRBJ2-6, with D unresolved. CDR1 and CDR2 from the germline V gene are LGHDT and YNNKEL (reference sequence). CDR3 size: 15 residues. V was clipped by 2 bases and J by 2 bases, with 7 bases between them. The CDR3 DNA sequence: TGTGCCAGCAGCCAACAAGTAACTGGGGCCAACGTCCTGACTTTC. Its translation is CASSQQVTGANVLTF.

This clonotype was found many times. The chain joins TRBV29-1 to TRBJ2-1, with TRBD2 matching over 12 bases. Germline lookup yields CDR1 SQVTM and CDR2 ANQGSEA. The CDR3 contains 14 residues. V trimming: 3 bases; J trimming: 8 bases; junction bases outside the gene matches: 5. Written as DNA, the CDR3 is TGCAGCGTTGATGGACTAGCGGGATGGGATGAGCAGTTCTTC. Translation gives CSVDGLAGWDEQFF.

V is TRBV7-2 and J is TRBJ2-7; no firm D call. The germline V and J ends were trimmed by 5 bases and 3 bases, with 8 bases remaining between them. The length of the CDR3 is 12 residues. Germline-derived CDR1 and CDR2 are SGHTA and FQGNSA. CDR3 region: CASSLENYEQYF. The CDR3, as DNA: TGTGCCAGCAGCCTAGAAAACTACGAGCAGTACTTC.